These 27 T cell receptor beta chains were sequenced from one sample in a study of regulatory T cells in long-lasting Graves disease. To make TCR beta libraries, researchers used iRepertoire HTBI primers and Arm-PCR of CDR3 regions. TCRdb fed the multiplex PCR reads into MiXCR, producing one record per CDR3 protein. Of some 420,000 distinct CDR3 sequences listed, 20% to 25% are singletons. Time point indicated: persistent/refractory GD, antithyroid drugs over 5 years with positive TRAb. PBMC RNA was the source of the TCR library. The sample consisted of peripheral blood mononuclear cells (PBMCs), taken when the disease was refractory, from a patient treated with antithyroid drugs. The receptors were gathered from a female donor with Graves disease.

This clonotype was observed many times. This chain connects TRBV7-2 to TRBJ2-7; tentatively, D is TRBD1 or TRBD2 (5 bases each). Looked up from germline, CDR1 is SGHTA and CDR2 is FQGNSA. CDR3 size: 15 residues. V was cut by 5 bases and J by 0 bases, with 14 bases left in between. The CDR3 DNA is TGTGCCAGCAGCGTAGGGACGGCGAGCTCCTACGAGCAGTACTTC. As protein: CASSVGTASSYEQYF.

This clonotype was observed a few times. The genes are TRBV7-6 and TRBJ2-1, with 7 positions matching TRBD1. Germline V gives CDR1 SGHVS, CDR2 FNYEAQ. This CDR3 has 15 amino acids. V shed 2 bases and J 2 bases; nucleotides not matched to a gene: 3. Here the CDR3 reads CASSLNRGPYNEQFF. The CDR3 region has the DNA TGTGCCAGCAGCTTAAATAGGGGGCCCTACAATGAGCAGTTCTTC.

The gene calls are TRBV12-3 or TRBV12-4 and TRBJ2-7, with D possibly matching TRBD2 (5 bases). Trimming cost V 6 bases and J 5 bases, with 14 bases left between them. There are 13 residues in the CDR3. CDR3 bases: TGTGCCAGCAGCCCGACGGAGGTCCACGAGCAGTACTTC. It is translated as CASSPTEVHEQYF.

As concerns this clonotype: This may be a read error: a much more frequent sequence differs by one nucleotide. This rearrangement joins TRBV7-2 to TRBJ2-7, with a weak D call TRBD2 (6 bases). The CDR3 totals 17 residues. Trimming stripped 2 bases from V and 1 base from J, with 18 bases between. Germline CDR1 and CDR2: SGHTA and FQGNSA. CDR3 amino acids: CASSLRSQRALSYEQYF. The DNA of the CDR3 is TGTGCCAGCAGCTTAAGGAGTCAGCGGGCTCTATCCTACGAGCAGTACTTC. The variable domain in full, with the rest retrieved from reference TRBV7-2 and TRBJ2-7, is GAGVSQSPSNKVTEKGKDVELRCDPISGHTALYWYRQSLGQGLEFLIYFQGNSAPDKSGLPSDRFSAERTGGSVSTLTIQRTQQEDSAVYLCASSLRSQRALSYEQYFGPGTRLTVT.

The rearrangement uses TRBV7-9 and TRBJ2-7; possible D gene TRBD1, 5 bases. The germline gives CDR1 SEHNR, CDR2 FQNEAQ (reference sequence). The CDR3 is made up of 13 amino acids. The V end was cut by 6 bases, the J end by 3 bases, with 12 bases between. CDR3 nucleotides: TGTGCCAGCAGACGTACAGGTTTCTACGAGCAGTACTTC. Amino acid sequence: CASRRTGFYEQYF.

The chain links TRBV12-3 or TRBV12-4 to TRBJ2-5; 13 bases agree with TRBD2. The CDR3 has 14 amino acids. The V segment lost 10 bases and the J segment 5 bases; nucleotides outside the gene matches: 7. The DNA for the CDR3 is TGTGCCACCGCCGGGACTAGCGGGAATGAGACCCAGTACTTC. Protein: CATAGTSGNETQYF.

Worth noting for this clonotype: The junction departs from the called germline gene at one end, perhaps through a read error. The chain joins TRBV5-1 to TRBJ2-2; tentative D call: TRBD1 (5 bases). From germline, CDR1 is SGHRS and CDR2 YFSETQ. This CDR3 comprises 15 residues. Here the CDR3 DNA reads TGCGCCAGCAGCTTTTCCGGACAAGCAACCGGAGAGCTGTTTTTT. Translating gives CASSFSGQATGELFF.

This clonotype was seen many times. The chain combines TRBV15 with TRBJ2-5; 7 bases agree with TRBD2. V was clipped by 3 bases and J by 2 bases; unmatched bases: 3. Germline CDR1 is LNHNV and CDR2 is YYDKDF (reference sequence). The CDR3 extends over 14 amino acids. This CDR3 is CATSRRGSQETQYF. In nucleotides, the CDR3 is TGTGCCACCAGCAGGCGGGGGAGTCAAGAGACCCAGTACTTC.

The table lists this clonotype with many counts. V is TRBV20-1 and J is TRBJ2-7, with 11 bases aligning to TRBD1. With V trimmed by 4 bases and J by 3 bases, 2 bases remained unmatched. Germline V gene sequence: CDR1 DFQATT, CDR2 SNEGSKA (reference sequence). The CDR3 has 13 residues. CDR3 coding DNA: TGCAGTGCTACCGGGACAGGGGGCTACGAGCAGTACTTC. Its translation: CSATGTGGYEQYF.

This clonotype was seen ten or more times. The rearrangement links TRBV6-2 or TRBV6-3 to TRBJ1-3, with unresolved D. Between the trimmed V and J ends, which lost 2 bases and 4 bases, there was a span of 3 bases. CDR1 is MNHEY and CDR2 is SVGEGT in the germline V gene. The CDR3 is 12 amino acids. CDR3 in amino acids: CASSYGGNTIYF. CDR3 DNA: TGTGCCAGCAGTTACGGGGGAAACACCATATATTTT.

This clonotype has just a few counts. The rearrangement uses TRBV7-8 and TRBJ2-7; TRBD2 matches at 11 bases. This CDR3 comprises 17 residues. The V segment lost 4 bases and the J segment 0 bases; nucleotides outside the gene matches: 8. Germline lookup yields CDR1 SGHVS and CDR2 FQNEAQ. CDR3 protein: CASSSHRLAGHSYEQYF. The CDR3 coding sequence is TGTGCCAGCAGCTCGCATAGACTAGCGGGACACTCCTACGAGCAGTACTTC.

In its sample, this clonotype was seen many times. This rearrangement joins TRBV2 to TRBJ1-2; a possible D gene is TRBD1 (5 bases). This CDR3 is 15 amino acids long. V was pared by 7 bases and J by 6 bases, with 21 bases between. CDR1 SNHLY and CDR2 FYNNEI come from the germline V gene. The CDR3 region has the DNA TGTGCCAGCACAACAGGCGCCCCCCGCTTTGATGGCTACACCTTC. Its translation is CASTTGAPRFDGYTF. The full variable domain, rest sourced from reference TRBV2 and TRBJ1-2, is EPEVTQTPSHQVTQMGQEVILRCVPISNHLYFYWYRQILGQKVEFLVSFYNNEISEKSEIFDDQFSVERPDGSNFTLKIRSTKLEDSAMYFCASTTGAPRFDGYTFGSGTRLTVV.

Comment on this clonotype: Given a much more abundant clone one base away, this may be a read error. The V gene is TRBV11-2, the J gene TRBJ1-5; possibly TRBD1 for D (6 bases). Germline-derived CDR1 and CDR2 are SGHAT and FQNNGV. CDR3 size: 16 residues. V shed 1 base and J shed 6 bases, with 16 bases lying between them. CDR3 region: CASSLGPLGAGQPQHF. The DNA of the CDR3 is TGTGCCAGCAGCTTAGGCCCGCTGGGGGCGGGTCAGCCCCAGCATTTT.

Concerning this clonotype itself: Being one base from a much bigger clone, this may be a read error. The DNA of the CDR3 is TGTGTCAGCAGCCAGGACAGGGGGCGGGAGACCCAGTACTTC. Protein: CVSSQDRGRETQYF. The J gene is TRBJ2-5, the V gene TRBV6-1, with 11 nucleotides matching TRBD1. This CDR3 contains 14 residues. The germline V gene encodes CDR1 MNHNS and CDR2 SASEGT.

The table lists this clonotype with many counts. The V gene is TRBV20-1, the J gene TRBJ1-1; TRBD1 might be the D (5 bases). Germline CDR1 is DFQATT and CDR2 is SNEGSKA (reference sequence). The CDR3 has 14 amino acids. V gave up 1 base and J gave up 2 bases, with 11 bases separating them. The CDR3 coding sequence is TGCAGTGCTAGAGGCGGACACAGTAACACTGAAGCTTTCTTT. This translates into CSARGGHSNTEAFF.

This clonotype has more than one count but fewer than ten. The rearrangement uses TRBV5-1 and TRBJ2-4; 7 bases align to TRBD1. The V gene's germline CDR1 is SGHRS and CDR2 YFSETQ. V shed 0 bases and J 4 bases; nucleotides not matched to a gene: 1. This CDR3 spans 14 amino acids. CDR3 nucleotide sequence: TGCGCCAGCAGCTTGGGGGACAGAAAAAACATTCAGTACTTC. Translating it yields CASSLGDRKNIQYF.

J is TRBJ1-6 and V is TRBV6-9, with D uncertain. Trimming stripped 2 bases from V and 10 bases from J, with 18 bases between. CDR1 is MNHGY and CDR2 is SVAAGI in the germline V gene. This CDR3 has 16 residues. CDR3 in DNA: TGTGCCAGCAGTTATCGCGGGTTGGAGGGTGGGTCACCCCTCCACTTT. This translates into CASSYRGLEGGSPLHF.

This clonotype occurred a few times. The chain uses TRBV28 and TRBJ1-1; D unresolved. The CDR3 is 14 residues long. V dropped 7 bases and J dropped 0 bases, with 12 bases sitting between them. In germline, CDR1 is MDHEN, CDR2 SYDVKM. Here the CDR3 DNA reads TGTGCCAGCATGGATCGGAGGATGAACACTGAAGCTTTCTTT. Encoded protein: CASMDRRMNTEAFF.

This clonotype occurred a few times. This chain connects TRBV7-8 to TRBJ2-7; D gene ambiguous. CDR3 length: 13 amino acids. CDR1 and CDR2 (germline): SGHVS, FQNEAQ. Trimming took 5 bases from V and 6 from J, leaving 14 bases between them. CDR3 DNA: TGTGCCAGCAGCCACGGGCTCGGCAGCGAGCAGTACTTC. Amino acid sequence: CASSHGLGSEQYF.

This clonotype has ten or more counts. V and J are TRBV20-1 and TRBJ2-7; D remains ambiguous. Germline-derived CDR1 and CDR2 are DFQATT and SNEGSKA (reference sequence). Between the trimmed V and J ends, which lost 0 bases and 2 bases, there was a span of 8 bases. The CDR3 loop spans 13 amino acids. CDR3 in DNA: TGCAGTGCTAGAGAGGCAGGAACCTACGAGCAGTACTTC. Amino acids: CSAREAGTYEQYF.

V and J are TRBV7-2 and TRBJ2-3; TRBD2 matches at 9 bases. The CDR3 is made up of 16 amino acids. The V and J ends lost 5 bases and 7 bases, in that order; junction bases with no gene match: 13. Germline CDR1 SGHTA, CDR2 FQGNSA. In DNA form, the CDR3 reads TGTGCCAGCAGCGCTACCTTAGGCGGGGGGGTTTATACGCAGTATTTT. It specifies CASSATLGGGVYTQYF. The complete variable domain, with remaining parts taken from reference TRBV7-2 and TRBJ2-3, reads GAGVSQSPSNKVTEKGKDVELRCDPISGHTALYWYRQSLGQGLEFLIYFQGNSAPDKSGLPSDRFSAERTGGSVSTLTIQRTQQEDSAVYLCASSATLGGGVYTQYFGPGTRLTVL.

This clonotype came up once. The chain combines TRBV7-2 with TRBJ1-5; D is undetermined. The germline V gene has CDR1 SGHTA and CDR2 FQGNSA. This CDR3 is 14 amino acids long. V lost 4 bases to trimming and J lost 6 bases, with 13 bases between them. CDR3 region: CASSYMGRGQPQHF. For the CDR3, the DNA is TGTGCCAGCAGCTACATGGGTCGTGGTCAGCCCCAGCATTTT.

The sample holds many counts of this clonotype. One junction end does not reproduce the germline sequence, and a read error may be involved. The rearrangement joins TRBV5-1 to TRBJ1-1, with TRBD1 identical over 9 bases. The CDR3 contains 13 residues. In germline, CDR1 is SGHRS, CDR2 YFSETQ. CDR3: CASSWTGATEAFF. CDR3 nucleotide sequence: TGTGCCAGCAGCTGGACAGGGGCCACTGAAGCTTTCTTT. The full variable domain, its missing parts supplied by reference TRBV5-1 and TRBJ1-1, is KAGVTQTPRYLIKTRGQQVTLSCSPISGHRSVSWYQQTPGQGLQFLFEYFSETQRNKGNFPGRFSGRQFSNSRSEMNVSTLELGDSALYLCASSWTGATEAFFGQGTRLTVV.

This clonotype was observed a handful of times. The chain carries TRBV30 and TRBJ1-1; a possible D gene is TRBD1 (5 bases). Per the germline V gene, CDR1 is GTSNPN and CDR2 is SVGIG (reference sequence). V gave up 8 bases and J gave up 0 bases, with 16 bases separating them. The CDR3 length is 14 residues. The chain's CDR3 is CAHSWGIMNTEAFF. As DNA, the CDR3 is TGTGCCCACTCATGGGGGATCATGAACACTGAAGCTTTCTTT.

This chain links TRBV13 with TRBJ2-7; either TRBD1 or TRBD2 may fit D (5 bases each). Germline V lookup: CDR1 PRHDT, CDR2 FYEKMQ (reference sequence). The CDR3 is made up of 14 amino acids. The V end lost 4 bases, the J end lost 3 bases, and 13 bases lay between the germline ends. CDR3 nucleotides: TGTGCCAGCAGCTCGGGACCAGCGAACTACGAGCAGTACTTC. This encodes CASSSGPANYEQYF.

This clonotype has ten or more counts. The V call is TRBV6-1, the J call TRBJ1-2; TRBD1 might be the D (5 bases). Germline assignment: CDR1 MNHNS and CDR2 SASEGT. The CDR3 loop spans 15 amino acids. The germline V and J ends were trimmed by 8 bases and 8 bases, with 24 bases remaining between them. The CDR3 loop reads CASSLSGVNPGGYTF. The CDR3 bases are TGTGCCAGCTCCCTCTCGGGGGTTAACCCAGGGGGCTACACCTTC.

The chain recombines TRBV20-1 with TRBJ2-1; 7 nucleotides line up with TRBD2. Trimming removed 4 bases from V and 0 bases from J; junction bases left unmatched: 12. CDR3 size: 17 residues. Germline loops: CDR1 DFQATT, CDR2 SNEGSKA (reference sequence). The CDR3 is CSATDPLAEFSYNEQFF. In DNA, the CDR3 is TGCAGTGCTACCGACCCCCTAGCGGAGTTCTCCTACAATGAGCAGTTCTTC.